This paragraph covers one TCR beta chain sequence. What it binds is unknown. The CDR3 sequence is 15 residues long. Germline CDR1 is MNHNY and CDR2 is SVGAGI (reference sequence). Germline trimming cut 6 bases from V and 2 bases from J; bases unmatched to any gene: 4. This sample is part of a study of shared clonotypes between healthy human individuals. Whole-study results and caveats: Despite large depth, rarefaction showed incomplete sorted-subset sequencing. Sharing of clonotypes among donors was expected to vary with sequencing depth.

TCRdb keeps only in-frame clones here, not all; method: immunoSEQ multiplex PCR. The sample records about 1.5 million clones, around 95% being singletons. This clonotype was sampled from a man aged 25 to 45 in good health. The rearrangement uses TRBV6-6 and TRBJ2-7; 13 nucleotides agree with TRBD2. Sequencing was done on a sample of naive CD4+ T cells sorted from blood. This sample's subset: CD45RA+ positively selected. The CDR3 protein is CASRRGLAGAYEQYF. The CDR3 nucleotides read TGTGCCAGCAGACGTGGACTAGCGGGAGCCTACGAGCAGTACTTC.